This TCR beta chain was sequenced in a study of cytomegalovirus exposure and HLA in healthy donors. Study-level background: Earlier sequencing of about 200 million T cells yielded approximately 120 million unique TCR beta sequences.

In the PCR, 60 Vbeta and 13 Jbeta primers were used. Sequencing was performed with immunoSEQ multiplex PCR; in TCRdb, only in-frame clones are kept and a portion is missing. Of approximately 190,000 clones listed, 75% to 80% are singletons. Of note for this clone: Antigen unknown.

Whole-study findings and limits: As a later analysis showed, several of the most significant clusters appeared to be linked to common viral pathogens.

The CDR3 is 15 amino acids. Germline trimming cut 6 bases from V and 2 bases from J; bases unmatched to any gene: 5. The germline CDR1 and CDR2 sequences are ENHRY and SYGVKD. The chain combines TRBV10-3 with TRBJ2-2, with 8 bases matching TRBD2. The sample was PBMCs. This clonotype was sampled from a woman younger than 45 in good health and CMV-seropositive. The CDR3 DNA reads as TGTGCCATCAGGACGGGACTAGGTAACACCGGGGAGCTGTTTTTT. The encoded protein is CAIRTGLGNTGELFF.